This TCR beta chain was identified during a study of blood T cell repertoires in COVID-19. Profiled with immunoSEQ multiplex PCR; TCRdb holds only in-frame clones, not every one. The data contain under 300,000 clones, 70% to 90% of them seen just once; the ten biggest clones take up 2.5% to 3.5%. Note on this clone: The sample holds other DNA sequences that translate to the same CDR3.

Germline V gene sequence: CDR1 KGHSH, CDR2 LQKENI. The CDR3 sequence is 13 residues long. J lost 6 bases, V lost 0 bases, and 0 bases had no gene match. The chain carries TRBV18 and TRBJ2-3; 7 bases are shared with TRBD2. The sample taken for sequencing was peripheral blood. The source of this sequence is a woman in her 30s with active or convalescent COVID-19. CDR3 sequence reads: CASSPPGGDTQYF. CDR3 DNA sequence: TGTGCCAGCTCACCACCCGGGGGGGATACGCAGTATTTT.